The T cell receptor beta chain under discussion was sequenced for a study of cytomegalovirus exposure and HLA in healthy donors. Study-level background: HLA-typed donors contributed some 83 million unique TCRs, which were held in an early data release.

The study, taken as a whole, reports: It was assumed in the presence/absence analyses that sequencing depth was roughly uniform across donors. A later analysis associated 16,000 or so TCR beta sequences with HLA alleles at a 0.05 false discovery rate.

The study sampled nominally healthy donors, though unrecorded immune exposures were likely. Note on this clone: The antigen is not known.

Germline V gene lookup returns CDR1 MGHRA and CDR2 YSYEKL. The trim removed 3 bases at V and 9 bases at J, leaving 5 bases unmatched. The CDR3 has 14 amino acids. PCR amplification relied on 60 Vbeta primers (plus 13 Jbeta primers). TCRdb's copy holds only in-frame clones and misses some; the assay was immunoSEQ multiplex PCR. The sample records about 160,000 clones, approximately 80% being singletons. Sequencing used PBMCs. The TCR was taken from a man between 45 and 60 years old in good health and CMV-seropositive. The V and J genes are TRBV4-1 and TRBJ2-1; 10 bases match TRBD2. The CDR3 region is CASSHDGTSAEQFF. In DNA form, the CDR3 reads TGCGCCAGCAGCCACGATGGGACTAGCGCTGAGCAGTTCTTC.